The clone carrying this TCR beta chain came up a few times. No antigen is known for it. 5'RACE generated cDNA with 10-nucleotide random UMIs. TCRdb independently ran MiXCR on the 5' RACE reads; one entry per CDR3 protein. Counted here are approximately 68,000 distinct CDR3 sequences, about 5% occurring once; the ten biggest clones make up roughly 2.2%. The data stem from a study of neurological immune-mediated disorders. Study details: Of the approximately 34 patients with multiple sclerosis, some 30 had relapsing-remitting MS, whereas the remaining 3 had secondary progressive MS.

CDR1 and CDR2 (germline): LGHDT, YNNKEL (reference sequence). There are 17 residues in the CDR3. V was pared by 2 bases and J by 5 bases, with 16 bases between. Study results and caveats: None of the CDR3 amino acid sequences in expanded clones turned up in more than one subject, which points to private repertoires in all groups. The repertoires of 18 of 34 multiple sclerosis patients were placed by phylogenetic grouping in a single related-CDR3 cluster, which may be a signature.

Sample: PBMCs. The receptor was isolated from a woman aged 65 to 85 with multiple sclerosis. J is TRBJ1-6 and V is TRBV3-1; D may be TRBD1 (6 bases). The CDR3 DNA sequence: TGTGCCAGCAGCCAACGAAGAGGATCAGGGGATAATTCACCCCTCCACTTT. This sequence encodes CASSQRRGSGDNSPLHF.